Below are 18 T cell receptor beta chains sequenced from a single sample in a study of cytomegalovirus exposure and HLA in healthy donors. 60 Vbeta and 13 Jbeta primers were used in PCR. Sequencing used immunoSEQ multiplex PCR; TCRdb keeps in-frame clones, though not all of them. The sample consists of some 96,000 clones, around 80% of them appearing once. Material: PBMCs. The receptors were gathered from a woman aged 55-69 years in good health and CMV-seronegative.

The rearrangement links TRBV30 to TRBJ2-2; a weak D match, TRBD2 (5 bases). This CDR3 is built from 18 residues. Germline values: CDR1 GTSNPN, CDR2 SVGIG (reference sequence). V lost 1 base to trimming and J lost 6 bases, with 24 bases between them. The CDR3 here is CAWSARGLEGTKSGELFF. As DNA, the CDR3 is TGTGCCTGGAGTGCGCGAGGTCTCGAGGGAACAAAGTCCGGGGAGCTGTTTTTT.

This clone was seen once. The chain combines TRBV5-1 with TRBJ2-1; 7 nucleotides agree with TRBD2. The V segment lost 4 bases and the J segment 6 bases; nucleotides outside the gene matches: 10. The CDR3 loop spans 15 amino acids. In germline, CDR1 is SGHRS, CDR2 YFSETQ. The CDR3 DNA reads as TGCGCCAGCAGCATAACCGGGACTATTTTCAATGAGCAGTTCTTC. Amino acid sequence: CASSITGTIFNEQFF.

V and J are TRBV28 and TRBJ1-5; 7 bases are a match to TRBD1. V lost 1 base and J lost 3; bases outside the gene matches: 6. There are 16 residues in the CDR3. Germline V CDR1 and CDR2: MDHEN, SYDVKM. The CDR3, as DNA: TGTGCCAGCAGTTTATTCGCGACAGGGTTCAATCAGCCCCAGCATTTT. It specifies CASSLFATGFNQPQHF. Full variable domain (outside the CDR3, taken from reference TRBV28 and TRBJ1-5): DVKVTQSSRYLVKRTGEKVFLECVQDMDHENMFWYRQDPGLGLRLIYFSYDVKMKEKGDIPEGYSVSREKKERFSLILESASTNQTSMYLCASSLFATGFNQPQHFGDGTRLSIL.

V and J are TRBV10-3 and TRBJ2-3; TRBD1 matches 7 bases. The CDR3 runs 15 residues. The germline V gene encodes CDR1 ENHRY and CDR2 SYGVKD. Trimming removed 0 bases from V and 5 bases from J; junction bases left unmatched: 5. The CDR3 DNA sequence: TGTGCCATCAGTGAGTCGGGGACAGCAGGAGATACGCAGTATTTT. Translated, it gives CAISESGTAGDTQYF.

The chain has TRBV19 and TRBJ1-5, with 9 bases lining up with TRBD1. In germline, CDR1 is LNHDA, CDR2 SQIVND (reference sequence). The CDR3 is 14 residues long. V dropped 6 bases and J dropped 7; count of bases not matched to a gene: 7. The CDR3 here is CASSLGGQGQPQHF. The CDR3 nucleotides read TGTGCCAGTAGCCTGGGGGGACAGGGACAGCCCCAGCATTTT.

The V call is TRBV15, the J call TRBJ2-1; 10 bases agree with TRBD2. Germline values: CDR1 LNHNV, CDR2 YYDKDF (reference sequence). The CDR3 is 16 residues long. V lost 4 bases to trimming and J lost 0 bases; unmatched junction nucleotides: 3. CDR3 sequence (DNA): TGTGCCACCAGCATACCTAGCGGGAGCTCCTACAATGAGCAGTTCTTC. This translates into CATSIPSGSSYNEQFF. The full variable domain, with the rest looked up from reference TRBV15 and TRBJ2-1, is DAMVIQNPRYQVTQFGKPVTLSCSQTLNHNVMYWYQQKSSQAPKLLFHYYDKDFNNEADTPDNFQSRRPNTSFCFLDIRSPGLGDTAMYLCATSIPSGSSYNEQFFGPGTRLTVL.

The chain recombines TRBV10-3 with TRBJ1-1; TRBD1 matches at 7 bases. The CDR3 spans 13 residues. Germline CDR1 is ENHRY and CDR2 is SYGVKD. Unmatched junction bases numbered 2, after V lost 6 bases and J lost 1 base. The CDR3 DNA reads TGTGCCATCAGAGGACAGGCGAACACTGAAGCTTTCTTT. Translation: CAIRGQANTEAFF.

In its sample, this clone was seen once. This rearrangement joins TRBV30 to TRBJ2-3, with D maybe TRBD2 (7 bases). Trimming shortened V by 0 bases and J by 5 bases, and 9 bases separated the two germline ends. CDR1 and CDR2 from the germline V gene are GTSNPN and SVGIG (reference sequence). The CDR3 is made up of 13 amino acids. CDR3 coding DNA: TGTGCCTGGAGTGTAAGGGGGGGAGATACGCAGTATTTT. Translation: CAWSVRGGDTQYF. Looking up the rest from reference TRBV30 and TRBJ2-3 gives the full variable domain: SQTIHQWPATLVQPVGSPLSLECTVEGTSNPNLYWYRQAAGRGLQLLFYSVGIGQISSEVPQNLSASRPQDRQFILSSKKLLLSDSGFYLCAWSVRGGDTQYFGPGTRLTVL.

The V and J genes are TRBV9 and TRBJ2-1; 13 positions match TRBD2. The CDR3 loop spans 20 amino acids. V was pared by 4 bases and J by 2 bases, with 15 bases of the junction left unmatched. CDR1 and CDR2 from the germline V gene are SGDLS and YYNGEE. DNA of the CDR3: TGTGCCAGCAGCCCGGGACTAGCGGGGAGAGGCCCCGGACCCTACAATGAGCAGTTCTTC. Protein: CASSPGLAGRGPGPYNEQFF.

This chain uses TRBV25-1 with TRBJ2-1; 13 bases fit TRBD2. Germline V CDR1 and CDR2: MGHDK, SYGVNS. CDR3 size: 15 residues. The V gene end was trimmed by 5 bases and the J gene end by 8 bases; junction bases not matched to a gene: 6. CDR3 sequence reads: CASSIGTSGDHEQFF. DNA for the CDR3: TGTGCCAGCAGTATCGGGACTAGCGGGGATCATGAGCAGTTCTTC.

The chain recombines TRBV5-3 with TRBJ2-7; tentatively, D is TRBD2 (5 bases). TRBV5-3 is an ORF; its function is uncertain. Trimming left V 8 bases short and J 1 base short, with 19 bases between. This CDR3 spans 15 amino acids. CDR3 in DNA: TGTGCCAGGCCCCCGCCTGGCGGACTTTCCTACGAGCAGTACTTC. This gives the protein CARPPPGGLSYEQYF.

As regards this clone: The sample has other DNA sequences that encode this CDR3 too. The chain combines TRBV5-4 with TRBJ2-2, with no clear D. This CDR3 region has 14 residues. Germline lookup yields CDR1 SGHNT and CDR2 YYREEE (reference sequence). Trimming took off 0 bases at V and 1 base at J, with 4 bases between the two ends. CDR3 DNA: TGTGCCAGCAGCTTGGCATTGAACACCGGGGAGCTGTTTTTT. It is translated as CASSLALNTGELFF.

This chain joins TRBV27 and TRBJ2-7; 7 bases map to TRBD2. After removal of 5 bases from V and 2 bases from J, the junction contained 9 bases not matched to a gene. From germline, CDR1 is MNHEY and CDR2 SMNVEV (reference sequence). The CDR3 has 15 residues. CDR3 protein: CASSEKSGRAYEQYF. The CDR3 nucleotides are TGTGCCAGCAGTGAGAAGTCAGGGAGGGCCTACGAGCAGTACTTC.

The chain uses TRBV25-1 and TRBJ2-1; 7 bases are a match to TRBD1. CDR1 and CDR2 from the germline V gene are MGHDK and SYGVNS. Unmatched junction bases numbered 12, after V lost 4 bases and J lost 3 bases. The CDR3 has 17 residues. CDR3 in DNA: TGTGCCAGCAGTGTGGGGGACAGATGGGATTACTACAATGAGCAGTTCTTC. It translates to CASSVGDRWDYYNEQFF. The variable domain in full, with the rest retrieved from reference TRBV25-1 and TRBJ2-1, is EADIYQTPRYLVIGTGKKITLECSQTMGHDKMYWYQQDPGMELHLIHYSYGVNSTEKGDLSSESTVSRIRTEHFPLTLESARPSHTSQYLCASSVGDRWDYYNEQFFGPGTRLTVL.

The V and J genes are TRBV6-5 and TRBJ1-2; D remains ambiguous. The germline V gene has CDR1 MNHEY and CDR2 SVGAGI. The CDR3 is made up of 14 amino acids. V lost 0 bases to trimming and J lost 4 bases, with 9 bases between them. CDR3 region: CASSYSRAGYGYTF. In nucleotides, the CDR3 is TGTGCCAGCAGTTACTCCCGAGCGGGCTATGGCTACACCTTC.

The V call is TRBV2, the J call TRBJ2-1, with TRBD2 matching 8 bases. V lost 2 bases, J lost 4 bases, and 4 bases stayed unmatched. Germline CDR1 SNHLY, CDR2 FYNNEI. The CDR3 length is 15 residues. CDR3 in DNA: TGTGCCAGCAGTGAAAGGGCTAGCGGGTACAATGAGCAGTTCTTC. Translated, it gives CASSERASGYNEQFF.

This rearrangement joins TRBV5-4 to TRBJ1-1, with D maybe TRBD1 (6 bases). Trimming pared 1 base from V and 10 bases from J, leaving 11 bases between. CDR1 and CDR2 from the germline V gene are SGHNT and YYREEE (reference sequence). The CDR3 has 12 amino acids. The CDR3 bases are TGTGCCAGCAGCTTGTTGGGGGCGGGAGCTTTCTTT. It translates to CASSLLGAGAFF.

V gene TRBV19 combines with J gene TRBJ1-5; weak D call: TRBD1 (5 bases). This CDR3 has 15 residues. Between the trimmed V and J ends, which lost 1 base and 6 bases, there was a span of 13 bases. CDR1 LNHDA and CDR2 SQIVND come from the germline V gene (reference sequence). CDR3 residues: CASSIVPGRVQPQHF. CDR3 DNA sequence: TGTGCCAGTAGTATAGTGCCTGGCAGGGTTCAGCCCCAGCATTTT.